The sample holds many counts of the clone carrying this TCR beta chain. The antigen is undetermined. This record belongs to a study of T-cell reconstitution after alpha-beta-depleted transplantation in children. Study observations and caveats: Diversity and T-cell counts at one year after transplant derived mostly from new T cells.

After removal of 4 bases from V and 9 bases from J, the junction contained 15 bases not matched to a gene. The CDR3 runs to 17 residues. Germline V lookup: CDR1 SGDLS, CDR2 YYNGEE. Unique molecular identifiers were built into the TCRbeta library. TCRdb recomputed calls from the PCR reads with MiXCR, one row per CDR3 protein. The repertoire holds 90,000 to 150,000 distinct CDR3 sequences, with roughly 23% as singletons. The receptor was derived from a male patient aged 2-15 years who had a stem cell transplant for chronic granulomatous disease, so the T cells may come from the graft donor. This chain uses TRBV9 with TRBJ2-1; 11 bases match TRBD2. The starting material was PBMCs, mostly from graft donor cells, obtained 180 days after TCRalphabeta/CD19-depleted stem cell transplant. The DNA of the CDR3 is TGTGCCAGCAGCTTGAGATTAGCGGGAGGGGGTTCGTCTGAGCAGTTCTTC. Encoded protein: CASSLRLAGGGSSEQFF.